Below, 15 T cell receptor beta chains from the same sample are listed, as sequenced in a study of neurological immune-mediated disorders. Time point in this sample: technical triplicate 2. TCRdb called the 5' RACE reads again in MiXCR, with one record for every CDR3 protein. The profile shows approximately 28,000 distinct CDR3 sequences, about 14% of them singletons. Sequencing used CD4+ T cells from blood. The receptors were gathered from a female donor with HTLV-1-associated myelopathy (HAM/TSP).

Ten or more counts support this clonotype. CDR3 loop: CSAMDSWADYGYTF. The CDR3 nucleotides read TGCAGTGCTATGGACAGCTGGGCGGACTATGGCTACACCTTC. V and J are TRBV20-1 and TRBJ1-2, with D tentatively TRBD1 (6 bases). CDR3 size: 14 residues. CDR1 and CDR2 (germline): DFQATT, SNEGSKA (reference sequence). V lost 4 bases, J lost 3 bases, and 15 bases lay in between.

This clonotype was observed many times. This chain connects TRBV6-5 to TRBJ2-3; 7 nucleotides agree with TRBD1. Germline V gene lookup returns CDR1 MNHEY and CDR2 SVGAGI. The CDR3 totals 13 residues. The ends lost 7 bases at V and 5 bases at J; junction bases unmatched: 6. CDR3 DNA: TGTGCCAGCAAACAGGGGTTAAGAGATACGCAGTATTTT. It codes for CASKQGLRDTQYF.

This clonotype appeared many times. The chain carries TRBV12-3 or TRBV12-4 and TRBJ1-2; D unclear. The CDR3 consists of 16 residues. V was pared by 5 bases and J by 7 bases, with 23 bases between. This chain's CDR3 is CASSPPTYVGGVGYTF. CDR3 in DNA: TGTGCCAGCAGTCCCCCCACCTACGTGGGAGGAGTTGGCTACACCTTC.

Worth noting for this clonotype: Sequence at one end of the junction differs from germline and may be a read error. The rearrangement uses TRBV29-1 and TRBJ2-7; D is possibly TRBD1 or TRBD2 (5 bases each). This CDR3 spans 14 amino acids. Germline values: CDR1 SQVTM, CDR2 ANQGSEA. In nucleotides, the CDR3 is TGCAGCGTGCTACAGAGGGGCGGGTCCTACGAGAAGTACTTC. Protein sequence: CSVLQRGGSYEKYF.

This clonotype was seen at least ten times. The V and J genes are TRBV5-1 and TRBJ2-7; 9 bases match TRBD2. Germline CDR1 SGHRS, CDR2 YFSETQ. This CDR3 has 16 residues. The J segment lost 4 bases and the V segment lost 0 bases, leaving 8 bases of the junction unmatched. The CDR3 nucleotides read TGCGCCAGCAGCTTGGGGCTAGCGGGGCCGGGGTACGAGCAGTACTTC. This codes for CASSLGLAGPGYEQYF.

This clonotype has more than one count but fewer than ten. CDR3 sequence reads: CASSQATYFQGTDTQYF. CDR3 bases: TGTGCCAGCAGCCAGGCTACCTATTTTCAGGGGACAGATACGCAGTATTTT. The chain uses TRBV4-2 and TRBJ2-3; D might be TRBD1 (6 bases). The CDR3 has 17 residues. The germline V and J ends were trimmed by 3 bases and 3 bases, with 19 bases remaining between them. CDR1 LGHNA and CDR2 YNFKEQ come from the germline V gene.

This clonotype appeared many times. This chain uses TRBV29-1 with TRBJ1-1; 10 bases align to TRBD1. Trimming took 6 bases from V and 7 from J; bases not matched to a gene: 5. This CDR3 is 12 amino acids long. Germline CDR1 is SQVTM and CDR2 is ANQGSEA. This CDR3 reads CSVGGQGNEAFF. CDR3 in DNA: TGCAGCGTGGGGGGACAGGGGAATGAAGCTTTCTTT.

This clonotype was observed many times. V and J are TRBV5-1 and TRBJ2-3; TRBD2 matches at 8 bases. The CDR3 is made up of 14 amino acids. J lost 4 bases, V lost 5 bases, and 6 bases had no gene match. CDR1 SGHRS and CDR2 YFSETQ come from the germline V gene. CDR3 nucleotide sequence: TGCGCCAGCAGAACCGTCGGGGGGGCAGATACGCAGTATTTT. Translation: CASRTVGGADTQYF.

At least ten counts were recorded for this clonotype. The CDR3 loop is CASLAANGDTEAFF. The CDR3 nucleotides read TGCGCCAGCCTCGCAGCCAACGGGGACACTGAAGCTTTCTTT. The J gene is TRBJ1-1, the V gene TRBV5-1, with D hard to call. CDR1 and CDR2 from the germline V gene are SGHRS and YFSETQ. Deletions cut 7 bases from V and 3 bases from J, with 16 bases between. The CDR3 has 14 amino acids. The full variable domain, rest sourced from reference TRBV5-1 and TRBJ1-1, is KAGVTQTPRYLIKTRGQQVTLSCSPISGHRSVSWYQQTPGQGLQFLFEYFSETQRNKGNFPGRFSGRQFSNSRSEMNVSTLELGDSALYLCASLAANGDTEAFFGQGTRLTVV.

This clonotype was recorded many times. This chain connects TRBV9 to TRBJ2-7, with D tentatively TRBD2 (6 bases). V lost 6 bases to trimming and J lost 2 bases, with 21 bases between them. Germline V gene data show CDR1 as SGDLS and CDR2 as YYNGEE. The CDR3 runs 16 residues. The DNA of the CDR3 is TGTGCCAGCACCCCAGGAGGAGGGGTTCCCCCCTACGAGCAGTACTTC. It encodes CASTPGGGVPPYEQYF.

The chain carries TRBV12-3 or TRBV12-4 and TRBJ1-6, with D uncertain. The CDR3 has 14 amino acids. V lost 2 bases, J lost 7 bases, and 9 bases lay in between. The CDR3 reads CASSLWGTNSPLHF. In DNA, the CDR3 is TGTGCCAGCAGTTTATGGGGTACGAATTCACCCCTCCACTTT.

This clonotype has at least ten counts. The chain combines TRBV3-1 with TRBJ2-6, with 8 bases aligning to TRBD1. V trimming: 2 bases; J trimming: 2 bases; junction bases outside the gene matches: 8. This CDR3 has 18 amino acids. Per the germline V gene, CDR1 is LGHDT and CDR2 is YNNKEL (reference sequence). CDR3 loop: CASSQIDRGIAGANVLTF. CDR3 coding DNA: TGTGCCAGCAGCCAAATCGACAGGGGTATAGCTGGGGCCAACGTCCTGACTTTC.

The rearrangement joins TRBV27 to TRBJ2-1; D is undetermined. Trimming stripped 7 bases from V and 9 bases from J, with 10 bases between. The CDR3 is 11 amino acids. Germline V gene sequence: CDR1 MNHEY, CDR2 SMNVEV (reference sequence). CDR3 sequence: CASIVAFEQFF. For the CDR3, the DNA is TGTGCCAGCATTGTAGCCTTTGAGCAGTTCTTC.

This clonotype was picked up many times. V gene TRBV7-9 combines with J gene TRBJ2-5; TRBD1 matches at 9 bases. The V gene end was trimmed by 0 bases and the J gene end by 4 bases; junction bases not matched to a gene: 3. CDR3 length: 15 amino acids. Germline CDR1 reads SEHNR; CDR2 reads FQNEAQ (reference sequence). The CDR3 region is CASSLAPTGGETQYF. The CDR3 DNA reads TGTGCCAGCAGCTTAGCTCCGACAGGGGGAGAGACCCAGTACTTC.

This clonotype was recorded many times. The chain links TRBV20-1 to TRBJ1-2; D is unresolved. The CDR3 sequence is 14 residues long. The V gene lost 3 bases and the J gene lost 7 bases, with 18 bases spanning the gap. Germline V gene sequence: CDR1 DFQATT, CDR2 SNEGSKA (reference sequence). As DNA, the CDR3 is TGCAGTGCTAGGTCTACAGATGGCGTTCGTGGCTACACCTTC. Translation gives CSARSTDGVRGYTF.